This paragraph reports one T cell receptor (beta chain). This clonotype was counted only a few times. Its antigen is unknown. No much larger clone exists at a distance of one base, and base qualities are not known. This specimen belongs to a study of T-cell memory formation after mild COVID-19 (TCRdb year 2021). Regarding the research as a whole: TCR sequence clusters from the two donors were found to be largely donor specific. T-cell clones expanding and contracting after mild COVID-19 in a couple of donors were tracked by longitudinal TCRalpha and TCRbeta repertoire sequencing. Two young, previously healthy adult volunteers made up the cohort, one male and one female. The investigation overall reported the following: Contracting CD4+ clones turned up mainly in the CM and EM memory subsets, whereas EMRA was where CD8+ clones were enriched. Some responding clones were detected in pre-infection memory, suggesting pre-existing cross-reactive memory T cells joined the SARS-CoV-2 response. SARS-CoV-2 specificity was not confirmed for the second-wave clones peaking on day 37. Only a couple of mild cases were covered in the study, and larger cohorts including severe cases with pre-infection samples were considered necessary. Balanced CD4/CD8 phenotypes were observed for clones contracting from day 15 to 85, whereas a bias towards CD4+ was observed for a second wave of clones expanding from day 15 to 37.

Instrument used: Illumina NovaSeq 6000. TCRalpha and TCRbeta cDNA libraries were constructed by 5'RACE with constant-segment primers, with sample barcodes and unique molecular identifiers being introduced. Trizol reagent was used to extract RNA from every sample. Libraries were amplified in two PCR steps, with a second sample barcode and Illumina TruSeq adapters added in the second step. Sequencing of libraries was performed on an Illumina NovaSeq with 2 x 150 bp paired-end reads. In the authors' own workflow: Demultiplexing of reads and collapsing into UMI-guided consensus sequences were performed with migec v1.2.7. Using mixcr v2.1.11, the UMI consensuses were aligned to TRA and TRB V and J templates and assembled into clonotypes. A clonotype was counted as expanded or contracted only when both edgeR and NoisET called the clonotype significant, with the noise models trained on biological replicates. For edgeR calls, the thresholds were a false discovery rate-adjusted p below 0.01 and a log2 fold-change of 1. As an exploratory analysis of dynamics, max-normalized trajectories of the 1000 most abundant clonotypes were examined with PCA combined with hierarchical clustering. Each responding clone was given a CD4 or CD8 phenotype based on the CD4+ and CD8+ repertoires, which had been sequenced separately. TCRdb trimmed public reads at Q25 via fastp, called clones via MiXCR and kept in-frame beta chains. CDR3 protein duplicates are merged, each entry listing the most common genes and DNA. TCRdb assigned the V and J calls; the authors' analysis was not used. The sample table lists approximately 430,000 distinct CDR3 sequences, more than 20% of them with a count of one. The ten top clones hold around 13% of the sample.

PBMCs were isolated by Ficoll-Paque density gradient centrifugation. Based on the germline V gene, the CDR1 and CDR2 sequences are LGHNA and YNFKEQ. The germline V end is reduced by 1 base and the J end by 3 bases; junction bases left unmatched: 15. The CDR3 measures 19 amino acids from cysteine to phenylalanine. Only the CDR3 portion is preserved as DNA: 57 bases, with reading frame beginning at the first base. The sequenced sample was PBMCs or a T cell subset sorted from them (not recorded which). The chain is assembled from TRBV4-2 and TRBJ2-3, with TRBD2 matching 8 junction bases. The source of this sequence is an adult woman who had mild COVID-19 (a few samples of this study predate the infection). The sample titles of this study are shuffled in the database, so cell type and time point are left out; the donor was told from shared clones. The bases read TGTGCCAGCAGCCAAGGGTCTCGGTCGGGGGGGCGGCGGACAGATACGCAGTATTTT. It translates as CASSQGSRSGGRRTDTQYF.